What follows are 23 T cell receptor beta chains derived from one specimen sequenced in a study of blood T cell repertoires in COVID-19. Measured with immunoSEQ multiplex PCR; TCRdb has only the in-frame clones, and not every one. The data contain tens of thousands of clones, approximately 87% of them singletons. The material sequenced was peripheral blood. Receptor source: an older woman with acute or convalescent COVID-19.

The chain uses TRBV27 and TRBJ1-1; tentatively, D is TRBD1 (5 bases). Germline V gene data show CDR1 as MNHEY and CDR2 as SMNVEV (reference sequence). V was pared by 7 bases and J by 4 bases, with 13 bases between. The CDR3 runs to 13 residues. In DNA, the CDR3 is TGTGCCAGCATCAATTCGGGGGGCACTGAAGCTTTCTTT. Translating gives CASINSGGTEAFF.

CDR3 in DNA: TGTGCCAGCAGACCTAGAGGGGGTTTGACTGAAGCTTTCTTT. Translation gives CASRPRGGLTEAFF. The gene calls are TRBV27 and TRBJ1-1; maybe TRBD1 (6 bases). The germline gives CDR1 MNHEY, CDR2 SMNVEV (reference sequence). The CDR3 is 14 amino acids. Trimming took 6 bases from V and 5 from J, leaving 16 bases between them.

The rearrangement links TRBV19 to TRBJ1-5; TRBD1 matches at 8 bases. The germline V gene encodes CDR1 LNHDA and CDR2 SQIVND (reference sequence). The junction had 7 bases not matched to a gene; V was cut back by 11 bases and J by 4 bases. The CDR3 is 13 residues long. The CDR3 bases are TGTGCCGGATCAGGGGGCCGTAATCAGCCCCAGCATTTT. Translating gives CAGSGGRNQPQHF.

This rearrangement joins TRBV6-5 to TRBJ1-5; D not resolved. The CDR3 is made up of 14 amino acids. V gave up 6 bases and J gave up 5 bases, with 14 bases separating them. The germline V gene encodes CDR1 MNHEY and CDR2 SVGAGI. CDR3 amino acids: CASRPRGRDQPQHF. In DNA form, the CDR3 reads TGTGCCAGCAGGCCCCGGGGTAGGGATCAGCCCCAGCATTTT.

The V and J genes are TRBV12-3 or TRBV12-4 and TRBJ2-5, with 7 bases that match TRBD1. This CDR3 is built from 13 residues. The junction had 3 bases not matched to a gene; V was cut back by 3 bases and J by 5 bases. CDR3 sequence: CASSFFRGETQYF. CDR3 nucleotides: TGTGCCAGCAGTTTTTTCAGGGGGGAGACCCAGTACTTC.

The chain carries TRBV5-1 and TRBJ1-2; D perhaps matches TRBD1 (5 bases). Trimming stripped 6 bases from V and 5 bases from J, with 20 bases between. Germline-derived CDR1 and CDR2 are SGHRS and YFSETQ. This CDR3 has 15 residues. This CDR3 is CASNRGGSEGYGYTF. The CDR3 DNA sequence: TGCGCCAGCAACCGGGGAGGATCAGAGGGGTATGGCTACACCTTC. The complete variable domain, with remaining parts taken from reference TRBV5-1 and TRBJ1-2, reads KAGVTQTPRYLIKTRGQQVTLSCSPISGHRSVSWYQQTPGQGLQFLFEYFSETQRNKGNFPGRFSGRQFSNSRSEMNVSTLELGDSALYLCASNRGGSEGYGYTFGSGTRLTVV.

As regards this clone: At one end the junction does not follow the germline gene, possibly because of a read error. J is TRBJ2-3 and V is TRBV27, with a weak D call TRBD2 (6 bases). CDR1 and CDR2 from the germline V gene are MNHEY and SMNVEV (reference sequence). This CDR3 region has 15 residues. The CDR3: CASSWDLARKGLQDF. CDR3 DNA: TGTGCCAGCAGTTGGGACCTAGCGCGAAAAGGCCTGCAGGATTTT.

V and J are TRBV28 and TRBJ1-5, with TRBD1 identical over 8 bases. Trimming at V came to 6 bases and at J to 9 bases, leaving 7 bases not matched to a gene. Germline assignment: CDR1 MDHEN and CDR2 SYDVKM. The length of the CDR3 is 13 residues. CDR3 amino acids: CASSGQGWGPQHF. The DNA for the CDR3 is TGTGCCAGCAGCGGACAGGGCTGGGGGCCCCAGCATTTT.

The CDR3 DNA follows: TGTGCCAGCAGCCCTCCGGGACTAGTCAATGAGCAGTTCTTC. This translates into CASSPPGLVNEQFF. The chain links TRBV14 to TRBJ2-1; TRBD2 agrees at 8 bases. The CDR3 is made up of 14 amino acids. V was clipped by 4 bases and J by 6 bases; unmatched bases: 5. Germline V gene data show CDR1 as SGHDN and CDR2 as FVKESK.

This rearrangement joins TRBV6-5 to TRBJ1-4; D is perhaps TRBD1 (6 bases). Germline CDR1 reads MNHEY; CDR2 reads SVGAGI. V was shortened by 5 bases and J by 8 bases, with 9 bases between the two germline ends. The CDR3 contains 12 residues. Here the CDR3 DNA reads TGTGCCAGCAGTCCGGACAGAGAAAAACTGTTTTTT. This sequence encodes CASSPDREKLFF.

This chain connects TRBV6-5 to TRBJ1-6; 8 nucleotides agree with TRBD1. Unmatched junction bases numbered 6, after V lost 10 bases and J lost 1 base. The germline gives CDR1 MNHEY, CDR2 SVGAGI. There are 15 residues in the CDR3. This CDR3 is CATRTGSSYNSPLHF. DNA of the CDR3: TGTGCCACCAGGACAGGGAGTTCCTATAATTCACCCCTCCACTTT.

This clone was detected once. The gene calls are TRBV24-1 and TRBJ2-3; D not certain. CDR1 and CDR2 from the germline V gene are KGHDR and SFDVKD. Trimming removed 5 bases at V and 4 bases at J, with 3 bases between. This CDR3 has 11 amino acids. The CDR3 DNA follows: TGTGCCACCAGTGTAGCAGATACGCAGTATTTT. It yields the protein CATSVADTQYF.

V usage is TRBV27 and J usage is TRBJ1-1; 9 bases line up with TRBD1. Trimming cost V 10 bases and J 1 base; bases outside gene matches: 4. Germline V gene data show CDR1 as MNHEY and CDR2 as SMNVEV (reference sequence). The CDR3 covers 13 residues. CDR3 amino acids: CATRDRENTEAFF. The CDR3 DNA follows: TGTGCCACCCGGGACAGGGAGAACACTGAAGCTTTCTTT.

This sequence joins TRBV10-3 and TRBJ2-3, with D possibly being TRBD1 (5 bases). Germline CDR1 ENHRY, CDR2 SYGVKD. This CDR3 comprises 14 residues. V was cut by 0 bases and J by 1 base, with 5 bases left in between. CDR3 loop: CAISESGGTDTQYF. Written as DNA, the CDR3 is TGTGCCATCAGTGAGTCAGGGGGCACAGATACGCAGTATTTT.

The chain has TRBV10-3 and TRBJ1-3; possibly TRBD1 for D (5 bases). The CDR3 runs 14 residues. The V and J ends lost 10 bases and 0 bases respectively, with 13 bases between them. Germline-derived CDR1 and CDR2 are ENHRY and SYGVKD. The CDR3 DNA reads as TGTGCCAACCGGGGGGGGAACTCTGGAAACACCATATATTTT. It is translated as CANRGGNSGNTIYF.

The CDR3 DNA reads TGTGCCAGCAGCCCATTAGGGACTAGCGGGACCCATGAGCAGTTCTTC. Translated, it gives CASSPLGTSGTHEQFF. V gene TRBV11-3 combines with J gene TRBJ2-1; 13 bases align to TRBD2. Losses at the gene ends were 5 bases for V and 8 bases for J; bases not matched to a gene: 9. The length of the CDR3 is 16 residues. Germline assignment: CDR1 SGHNT and CDR2 YENEEA.

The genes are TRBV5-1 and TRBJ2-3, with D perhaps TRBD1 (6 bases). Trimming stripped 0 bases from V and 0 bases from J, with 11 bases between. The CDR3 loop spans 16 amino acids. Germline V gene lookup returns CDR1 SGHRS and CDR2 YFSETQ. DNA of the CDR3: TGCGCCAGCAGCTTGGGGACAGAGAAAAGCACAGATACGCAGTATTTT. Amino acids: CASSLGTEKSTDTQYF. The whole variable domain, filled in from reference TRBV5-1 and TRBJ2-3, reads KAGVTQTPRYLIKTRGQQVTLSCSPISGHRSVSWYQQTPGQGLQFLFEYFSETQRNKGNFPGRFSGRQFSNSRSEMNVSTLELGDSALYLCASSLGTEKSTDTQYFGPGTRLTVL.

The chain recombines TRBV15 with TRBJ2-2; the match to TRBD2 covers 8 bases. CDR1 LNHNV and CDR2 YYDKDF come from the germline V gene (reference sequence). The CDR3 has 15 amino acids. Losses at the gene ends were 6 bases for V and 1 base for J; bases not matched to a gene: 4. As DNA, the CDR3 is TGTGCCACCAGTGGCCGGGGGGGGAACACCGGGGAGCTGTTTTTT. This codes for CATSGRGGNTGELFF.

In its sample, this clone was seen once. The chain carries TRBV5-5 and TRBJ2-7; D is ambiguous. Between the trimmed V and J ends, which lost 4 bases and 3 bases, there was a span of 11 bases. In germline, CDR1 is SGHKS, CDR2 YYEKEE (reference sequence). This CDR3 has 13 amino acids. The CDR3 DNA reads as TGTGCCAGCAGCAACATATTCGACTACGAGCAGTACGTC. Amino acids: CASSNIFDYEQYV.

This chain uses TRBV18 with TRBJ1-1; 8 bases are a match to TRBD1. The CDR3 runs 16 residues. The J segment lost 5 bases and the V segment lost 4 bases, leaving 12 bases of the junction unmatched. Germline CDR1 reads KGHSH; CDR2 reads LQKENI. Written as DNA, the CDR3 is TGTGCCAGCTCACTCGGACAGGGTAAAGGGAAAACTGAAGCTTTCTTT. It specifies CASSLGQGKGKTEAFF.

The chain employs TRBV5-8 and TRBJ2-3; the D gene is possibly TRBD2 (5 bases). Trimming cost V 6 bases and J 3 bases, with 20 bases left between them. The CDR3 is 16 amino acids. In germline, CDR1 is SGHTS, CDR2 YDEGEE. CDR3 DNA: TGTGCCAGCACCCGCGGGTCCCTTATTAGGACAGATACGCAGTATTTT. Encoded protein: CASTRGSLIRTDTQYF.

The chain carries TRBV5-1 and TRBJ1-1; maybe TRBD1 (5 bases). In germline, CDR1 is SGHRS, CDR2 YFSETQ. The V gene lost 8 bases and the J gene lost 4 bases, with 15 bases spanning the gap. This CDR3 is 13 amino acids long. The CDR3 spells CASGKRDGTEAFF. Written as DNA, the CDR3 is TGCGCCAGTGGTAAGCGGGACGGCACTGAAGCTTTCTTT.

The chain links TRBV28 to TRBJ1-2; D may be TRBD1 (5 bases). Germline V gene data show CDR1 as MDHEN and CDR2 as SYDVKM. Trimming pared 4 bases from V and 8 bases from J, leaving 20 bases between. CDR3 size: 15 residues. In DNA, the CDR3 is TGTGCCAGCAGTTCTCAAGGGGTTGCGGTAATCGGCTACACCTTC. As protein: CASSSQGVAVIGYTF.